The T cell receptor (beta chain) described here comes from a study of blood T cell repertoires in COVID-19 (dated by TCRdb to 2018 to 2020). In terms of the full investigation: Samples from collaborators originated in the United States, Italy and Spain and spanned both the acute and convalescent phases of COVID-19. The material from the prospective study consisted of cDNA or gDNA derived from T cells, B-cell-depleted T cells, or PBMCs. Deeply sampled blood TCRbeta repertoires from subjects exposed to, actively infected with, or recovered from COVID-19 were included in the dataset. The repertoires were made available in a free public database intended to serve as a resource for research on the immune response to SARS-CoV-2. The samples were drawn from two sources: the first 160 participants of the ongoing ImmuneRACE study, and 1,200 or so subjects contributed by 6 global collaborators. The sample metadata nearly always contained a de-identified subject ID, COVID-19 status, age in years and sex. HLA class I and class II types, where available, came from metadata supplied by the sample provider rather than from assay-based typing.

Summary of the overall study and its limitations: The quantity of clinical and demographic metadata differed by source and by participant and was supplied without curation.

TCRbeta CDR3 regions were amplified from genomic DNA using the immunoSEQ Assay, a bias-controlled multiplex PCR. In the original analysis: The number of nucleated cells in each sample was estimated from the amplification of reference gene primers within the assay. To quantify the absolute abundance of each unique TCRbeta CDR3 rearrangement, sequence reads were collapsed and filtered. For each sample, productive Simpson clonality was calculated by taking the square root of Simpson's diversity index across productive rearrangements. This is the immuneACCESS table as TCRdb keeps it, with only in-frame sequences that have V and J called. A part of the clones is gone; compared with another copy, unresolved V genes explain less than half, and the rest is unexplained. V and J calls and clone size are given by that table; D and trimming were obtained from the DNA. The table for this sample lists 120,000 to 150,000 clones; around 82% of them were counted only once. The ten most abundant clones make up around 4% of the sample.

Collaborating institutions collected whole blood in K2EDTA tubes following their own protocols. For TCRbeta analysis, collaborator samples were shipped as frozen whole blood, as isolated PBMCs, or as DNA extracted from either sample type. A word on this clone: It lacks a known antigen. One base away there is no much larger clone; base qualities are not given.

V gives up 7 bases and J gives up 0 bases, and the segment between their germline ends measures 7 bases. The CDR3 spans 13 residues, from the cysteine through the phenylalanine. The only DNA kept is the CDR3, 39 bases in frame from the first base. For CDR1 and CDR2, the germline V gene lists MDHEN and SYDVKM. This receptor was obtained from a man aged 55 to 70 with acute or convalescent COVID-19. The sample consisted of peripheral blood. This chain is built from TRBV28 and TRBJ1-3, with TRBD1 as a weak D call on 5 bases. CDR3 sequence: CASNGGSGNTIYF. The bases read TGTGCCAGCAACGGGGGCTCTGGAAACACCATATATTTT. When the CDR3 is completed using the reference TRBV28 and TRBJ1-3 genes on either side, the full variable domain is DVKVTQSSRYLVKRTGEKVFLECVQDMDHENMFWYRQDPGLGLRLIYFSYDVKMKEKGDIPEGYSVSREKKERFSLILESASTNQTSMYLCASNGGSGNTIYFGEGSWLTVV.